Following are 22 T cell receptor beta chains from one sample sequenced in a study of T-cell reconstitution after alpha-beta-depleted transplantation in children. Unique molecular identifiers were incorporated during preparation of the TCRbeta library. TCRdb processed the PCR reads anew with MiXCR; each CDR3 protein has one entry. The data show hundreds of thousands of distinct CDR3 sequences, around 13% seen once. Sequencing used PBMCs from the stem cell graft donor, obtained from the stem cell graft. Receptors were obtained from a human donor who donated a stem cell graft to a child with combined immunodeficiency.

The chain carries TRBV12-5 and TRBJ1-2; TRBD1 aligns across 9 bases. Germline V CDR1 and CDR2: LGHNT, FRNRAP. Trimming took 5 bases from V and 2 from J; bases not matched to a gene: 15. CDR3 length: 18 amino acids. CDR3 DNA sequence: TGTGCTAGTGGTCCCACTCCGACAGGACAGGGGTCAAACTATGGCTACACCTTC. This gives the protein CASGPTPTGQGSNYGYTF.

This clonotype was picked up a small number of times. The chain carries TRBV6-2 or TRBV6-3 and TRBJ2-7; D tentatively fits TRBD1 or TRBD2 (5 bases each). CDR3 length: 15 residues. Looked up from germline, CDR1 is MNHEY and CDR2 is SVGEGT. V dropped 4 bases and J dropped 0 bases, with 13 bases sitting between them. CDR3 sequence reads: CASSSGAAVSYEQYF. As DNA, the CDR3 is TGTGCCAGCAGTTCTGGGGCAGCGGTCTCCTACGAGCAGTACTTC.

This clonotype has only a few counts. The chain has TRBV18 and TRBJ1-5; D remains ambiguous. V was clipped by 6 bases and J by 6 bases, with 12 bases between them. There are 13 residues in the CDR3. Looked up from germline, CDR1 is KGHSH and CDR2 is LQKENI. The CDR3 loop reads CASSPTDRQPQHF. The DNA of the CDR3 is TGTGCCAGCTCCCCAACGGACCGTCAGCCCCAGCATTTT.

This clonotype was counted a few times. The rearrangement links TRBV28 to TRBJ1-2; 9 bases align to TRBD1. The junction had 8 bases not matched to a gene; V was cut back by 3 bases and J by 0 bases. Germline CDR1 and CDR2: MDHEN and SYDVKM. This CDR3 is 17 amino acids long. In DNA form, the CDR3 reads TGTGCCAGCAGTTTGGGGGACAGGGTGGCAGCTAACTATGGCTACACCTTC. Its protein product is CASSLGDRVAANYGYTF.

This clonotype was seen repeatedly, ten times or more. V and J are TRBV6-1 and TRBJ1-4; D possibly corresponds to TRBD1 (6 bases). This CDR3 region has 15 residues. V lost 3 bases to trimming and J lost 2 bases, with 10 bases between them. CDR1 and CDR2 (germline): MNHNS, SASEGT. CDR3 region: CASSEQGLTNEKLFF. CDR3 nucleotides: TGTGCCAGCAGTGAGCAGGGGCTGACTAATGAAAAACTGTTTTTT.

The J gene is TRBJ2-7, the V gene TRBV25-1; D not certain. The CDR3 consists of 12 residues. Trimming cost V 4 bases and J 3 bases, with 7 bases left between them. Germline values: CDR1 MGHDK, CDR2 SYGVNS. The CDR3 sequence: CASSVADYEQYF. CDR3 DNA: TGTGCCAGCAGTGTGGCAGACTACGAGCAGTACTTC.

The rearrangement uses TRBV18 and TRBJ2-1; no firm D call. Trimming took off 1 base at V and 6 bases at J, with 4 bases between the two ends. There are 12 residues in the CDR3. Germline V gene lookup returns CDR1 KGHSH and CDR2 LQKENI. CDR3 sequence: CASSPHGNEQFF. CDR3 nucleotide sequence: TGTGCCAGCTCACCACACGGCAATGAGCAGTTCTTC.

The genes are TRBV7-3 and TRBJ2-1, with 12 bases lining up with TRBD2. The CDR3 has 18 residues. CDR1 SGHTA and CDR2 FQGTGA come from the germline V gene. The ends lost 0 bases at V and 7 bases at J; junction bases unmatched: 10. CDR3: CASSLTTRASGRGNEQFF. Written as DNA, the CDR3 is TGTGCCAGCAGCTTAACAACTCGGGCTAGCGGGAGGGGGAATGAGCAGTTCTTC.

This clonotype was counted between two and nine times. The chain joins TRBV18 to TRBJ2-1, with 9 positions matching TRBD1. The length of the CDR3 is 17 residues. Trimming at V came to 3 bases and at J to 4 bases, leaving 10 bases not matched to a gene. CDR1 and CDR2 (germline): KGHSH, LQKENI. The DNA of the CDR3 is TGTGCCAGCTCACCCCTACCGGGACAGGGTTTATACAATGAGCAGTTCTTC. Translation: CASSPLPGQGLYNEQFF.

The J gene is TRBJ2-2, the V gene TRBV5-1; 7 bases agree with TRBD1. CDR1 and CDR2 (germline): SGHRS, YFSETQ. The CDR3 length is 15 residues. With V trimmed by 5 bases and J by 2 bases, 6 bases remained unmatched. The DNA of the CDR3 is TGCGCCAGCAGTTACGACAGGGTTAACACCGGGGAGCTGTTTTTT. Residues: CASSYDRVNTGELFF.

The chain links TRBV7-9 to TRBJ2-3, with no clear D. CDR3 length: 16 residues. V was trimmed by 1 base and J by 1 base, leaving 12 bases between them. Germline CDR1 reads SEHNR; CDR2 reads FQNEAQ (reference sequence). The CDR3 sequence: CASSLVSGIRTDTQYF. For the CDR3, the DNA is TGTGCCAGCAGCTTAGTATCGGGCATACGCACAGATACGCAGTATTTT. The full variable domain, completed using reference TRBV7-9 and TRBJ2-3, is DTGVSQNPRHKITKRGQNVTFRCDPISEHNRLYWYRQTLGQGPEFLTYFQNEAQLEKSRLLSDRFSAERPKGSFSTLEIQRTEQGDSAMYLCASSLVSGIRTDTQYFGPGTRLTVL.

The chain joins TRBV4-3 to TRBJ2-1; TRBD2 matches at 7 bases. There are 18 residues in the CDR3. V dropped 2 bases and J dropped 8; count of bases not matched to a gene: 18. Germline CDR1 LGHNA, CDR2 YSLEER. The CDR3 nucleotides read TGCGCCAGCAGCCAAAATGGTCCGGGGGGAGGCGGTCGCGATGAGCAGTTCTTC. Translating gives CASSQNGPGGGGRDEQFF.

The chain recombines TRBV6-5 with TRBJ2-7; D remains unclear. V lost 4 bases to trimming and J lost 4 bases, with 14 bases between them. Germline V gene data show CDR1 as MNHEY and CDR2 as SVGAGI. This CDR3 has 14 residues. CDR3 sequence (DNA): TGTGCCAGCAGTTTACAGAGCCCTGGGTACGAGCAGTACTTC. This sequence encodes CASSLQSPGYEQYF.

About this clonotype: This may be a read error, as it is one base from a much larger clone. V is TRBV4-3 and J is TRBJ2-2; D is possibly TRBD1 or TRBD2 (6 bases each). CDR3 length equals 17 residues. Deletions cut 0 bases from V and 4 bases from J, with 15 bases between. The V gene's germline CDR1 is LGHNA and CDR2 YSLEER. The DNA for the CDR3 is TGCGCCAGCAGCCAAGAAGGAGGGGGATCAATCACCGGGGAGCTGTTTTTT. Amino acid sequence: CASSQEGGGSITGELFF.

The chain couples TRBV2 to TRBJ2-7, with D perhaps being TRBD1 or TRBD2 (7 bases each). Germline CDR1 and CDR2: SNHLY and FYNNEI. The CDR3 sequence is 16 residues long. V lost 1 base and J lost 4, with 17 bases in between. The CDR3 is CASSEEQGGGRYEQYF. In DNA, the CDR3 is TGTGCCAGCAGTGAAGAACAGGGAGGGGGCCGGTACGAGCAGTACTTC.

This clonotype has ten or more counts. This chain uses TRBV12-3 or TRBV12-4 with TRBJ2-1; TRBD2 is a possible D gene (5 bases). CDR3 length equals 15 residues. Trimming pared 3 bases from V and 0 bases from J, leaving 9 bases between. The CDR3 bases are TGTGCCAGCAGTTTCAATGACTACTCCTACAATGAGCAGTTCTTC. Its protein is CASSFNDYSYNEQFF.

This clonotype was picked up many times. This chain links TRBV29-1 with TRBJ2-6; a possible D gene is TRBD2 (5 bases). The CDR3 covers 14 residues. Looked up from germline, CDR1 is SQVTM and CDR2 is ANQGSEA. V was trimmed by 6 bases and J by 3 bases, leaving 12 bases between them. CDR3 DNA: TGCAGCGTGACCCCCGGGGTTGGGGCCAACGTCCTGACTTTC. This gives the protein CSVTPGVGANVLTF.

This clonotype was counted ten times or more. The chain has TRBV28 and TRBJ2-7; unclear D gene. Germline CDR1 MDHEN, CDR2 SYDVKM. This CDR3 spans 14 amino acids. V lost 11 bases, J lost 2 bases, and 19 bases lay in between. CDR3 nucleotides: TGTGCCTCATTCTCAACCCAAAGACCCTACGAGCAGTACTTC. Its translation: CASFSTQRPYEQYF.

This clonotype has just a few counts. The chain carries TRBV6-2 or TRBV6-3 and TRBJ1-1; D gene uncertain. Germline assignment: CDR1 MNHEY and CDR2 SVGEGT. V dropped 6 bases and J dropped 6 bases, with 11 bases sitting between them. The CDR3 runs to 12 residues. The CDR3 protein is CASRIIWSEAFF. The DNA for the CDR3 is TGTGCCAGCAGGATTATTTGGTCTGAAGCTTTCTTT.

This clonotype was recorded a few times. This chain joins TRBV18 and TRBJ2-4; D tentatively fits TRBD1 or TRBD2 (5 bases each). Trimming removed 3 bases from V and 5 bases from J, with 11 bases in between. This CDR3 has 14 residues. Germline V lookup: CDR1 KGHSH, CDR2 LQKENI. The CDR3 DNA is TGTGCCAGCTCACCTCGTGGGGGAGAAAACATTCAGTACTTC. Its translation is CASSPRGGENIQYF.

The DNA for the CDR3 is TGTGCCAGCAGCTCAGCTGCTGGACAGTCCTACAATGAGCAGTTCTTC. Translation: CASSSAAGQSYNEQFF. The genes are TRBV5-4 and TRBJ2-1; D perhaps matches TRBD1 (6 bases). V lost 3 bases and J lost 1, with 14 bases in between. Germline V lookup: CDR1 SGHNT, CDR2 YYREEE (reference sequence). This CDR3 region has 16 residues. Full variable domain (remainder filled in from reference TRBV5-4 and TRBJ2-1): ETGVTQSPTHLIKTRGQQVTLRCSSQSGHNTVSWYQQALGQGPQFIFQYYREEENGRGNFPPRFSGLQFPNYSSELNVNALELDDSALYLCASSSAAGQSYNEQFFGPGTRLTVL.

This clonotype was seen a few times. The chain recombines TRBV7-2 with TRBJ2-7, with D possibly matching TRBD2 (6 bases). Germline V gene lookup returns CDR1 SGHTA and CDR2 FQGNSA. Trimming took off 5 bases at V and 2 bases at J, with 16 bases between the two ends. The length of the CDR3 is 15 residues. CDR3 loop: CASSPSTGVTYEQYF. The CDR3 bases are TGTGCCAGCAGCCCGTCCACGGGGGTAACCTACGAGCAGTACTTC.